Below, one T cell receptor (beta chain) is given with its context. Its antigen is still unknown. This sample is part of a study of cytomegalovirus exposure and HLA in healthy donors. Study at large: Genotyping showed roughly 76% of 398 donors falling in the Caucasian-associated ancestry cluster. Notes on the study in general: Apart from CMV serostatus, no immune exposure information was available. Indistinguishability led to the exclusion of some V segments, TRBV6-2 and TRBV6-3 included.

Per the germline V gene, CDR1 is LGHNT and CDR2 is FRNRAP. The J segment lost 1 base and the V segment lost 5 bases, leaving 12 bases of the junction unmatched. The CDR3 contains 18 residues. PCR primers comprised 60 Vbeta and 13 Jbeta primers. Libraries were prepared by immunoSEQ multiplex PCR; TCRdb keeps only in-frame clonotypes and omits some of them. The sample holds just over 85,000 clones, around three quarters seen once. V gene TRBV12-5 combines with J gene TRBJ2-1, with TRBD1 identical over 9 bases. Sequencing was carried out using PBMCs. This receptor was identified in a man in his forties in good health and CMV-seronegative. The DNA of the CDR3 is TGTGCTAGTGGTCCCCACATCTCGACAGGGGGTTCCTACAATGAGCAGTTCTTC. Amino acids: CASGPHISTGGSYNEQFF.